This T cell receptor beta chain was recorded in a study of cytomegalovirus exposure and HLA in healthy donors. The primer mix had 60 Vbeta and 13 Jbeta primers. Profiled with immunoSEQ multiplex PCR; TCRdb holds only in-frame clones, not every one. Counted here are about 90,000 clones, around four fifths occurring once; the ten biggest clones make up about 2.9%. The TCR was taken from a man under 40 in good health and CMV-seronegative. Sequenced sample: PBMCs.

CDR3 protein: CASSWGGQTGNTIYF. The CDR3 DNA reads as TGTGCCAGCAGCTGGGGGGGACAAACCGGAAACACCATATATTTT. The chain combines TRBV7-2 with TRBJ1-3; D may be TRBD1 (6 bases). The CDR3 covers 15 residues. Germline V gene data show CDR1 as SGHTA and CDR2 as FQGNSA. V was shortened by 4 bases and J by 4 bases, with 14 bases between the two germline ends. Drawing the rest from reference TRBV7-2 and TRBJ1-3, the complete variable domain is GAGVSQSPSNKVTEKGKDVELRCDPISGHTALYWYRQSLGQGLEFLIYFQGNSAPDKSGLPSDRFSAERTGGSVSTLTIQRTQQEDSAVYLCASSWGGQTGNTIYFGEGSWLTVV.